A single count supports the clone carrying this T cell receptor (beta chain). Its specificity is not known. This sample stems from a study of OX40 agonist ivuxolimab in advanced cancers. Study in general: Dose-escalation patients' cancers were hepatocellular carcinoma, melanoma, renal cell or head and neck cancer. Notes on the study in general: What antigens the expanded peripheral T cells recognized was never established. The CD4+ and CD8+ T cells in the blood had expanded clonally by week 6 at 0.1 to 3.0 mg/kg.

Assay: immunoSEQ multiplex PCR; the TCRdb copy retains only in-frame clones and omits some. The sample holds about 81,000 clones; 85% to 95% are singletons and the top ten take approximately 14%. Germline-derived CDR1 and CDR2 are MNHEY and SMNVEV (reference sequence). Trimming pared 2 bases from V and 3 bases from J, leaving 8 bases between. The CDR3 loop spans 13 amino acids. The clonotype originates from an adult with an advanced solid tumor such as melanoma, head and neck, liver or kidney cancer. The source material was CD4+ or CD8+ T cells sorted from blood, sampled in a trial of the OX40 agonist ivuxolimab. The rearrangement uses TRBV27 and TRBJ2-7; D gene ambiguous. Written as DNA, the CDR3 is TGTGCCAGCAGTTTAGGCGGCCTCTACGAGCAGTACTTC. Residues: CASSLGGLYEQYF.